Each of the 27 T cell receptor beta chains below was sequenced from the same sample in a study of identical twins. TCRdb fed the 5' RACE reads into MiXCR, producing one record per CDR3 protein. Seen here are 1.5 million to 2 million distinct CDR3 sequences, around a third observed once, and the top ten hold 0.27%. Sequencing was done on a sample of cord blood. These TCRs come from a newborn girl in good health.

The chain has TRBV11-2 and TRBJ2-3; TRBD1 agrees at 9 bases. Germline CDR1 SGHAT, CDR2 FQNNGV. The length of the CDR3 is 17 residues. V lost 3 bases and J lost 4; bases outside the gene matches: 11. CDR3 region: CASSFLGRQGGADTQYF. CDR3 coding DNA: TGTGCCAGCAGCTTTCTAGGCAGACAGGGGGGTGCAGATACGCAGTATTTT.

CDR3 in DNA: TGTGCCAGCATAAAGGGAGCGGGAGGCCACTTTAATGAGCAGTTCTTC. This sequence encodes CASIKGAGGHFNEQFF. The chain is built from TRBV6-1 and TRBJ2-1, with 9 bases fitting TRBD2. V lost 7 bases, J lost 7 bases, and 14 bases stayed unmatched. The length of the CDR3 is 16 residues. Germline V gives CDR1 MNHNS, CDR2 SASEGT.

This clonotype showed up just a few times. This chain connects TRBV6-2 or TRBV6-3 to TRBJ2-1, with 7 bases lining up with TRBD2. V lost 3 bases and J lost 7; bases outside the gene matches: 9. The CDR3 is 15 amino acids. Germline V gene sequence: CDR1 MNHEY, CDR2 SVGEGT. The DNA of the CDR3 is TGTGCCAGCAGTTATTCCCCTGGGGGGGATAATGAGCAGTTCTTC. Protein product: CASSYSPGGDNEQFF.

This sequence joins TRBV28 and TRBJ1-5, with 9 positions matching TRBD1. V trimming: 6 bases; J trimming: 3 bases; junction bases outside the gene matches: 6. CDR1 and CDR2 (germline): MDHEN, SYDVKM. The CDR3 sequence is 15 residues long. CDR3 in amino acids: CASSTGQGNNQPQHF. The CDR3 coding sequence is TGTGCCAGCAGCACGGGACAGGGAAACAATCAGCCCCAGCATTTT. The entire variable domain, with the rest obtained from reference TRBV28 and TRBJ1-5, is as follows: DVKVTQSSRYLVKRTGEKVFLECVQDMDHENMFWYRQDPGLGLRLIYFSYDVKMKEKGDIPEGYSVSREKKERFSLILESASTNQTSMYLCASSTGQGNNQPQHFGDGTRLSIL.

Details on this clonotype: An end of the junction differs from the germline gene, which may be a read error. CDR3 sequence reads: CASTLAGGPYEQFF. CDR3 nucleotides: TGTGCCAGCACTTTAGCGGGGGGGCCCTATGAGCAGTTCTTC. V gene TRBV12-3 or TRBV12-4 combines with J gene TRBJ2-1, with 11 bases aligning to TRBD2. This CDR3 has 14 amino acids.

As concerns this clonotype: A much larger clone differs from this one at a single base, so this may be a read error. In DNA, the CDR3 is TGTGCCAGCAGCCCCGGACTAGCGGGAGTTATAGATGAGCAGTACTTC. This gives the protein CASSPGLAGVIDEQYF. V and J are TRBV6-5 and TRBJ2-7; 13 bases match TRBD2. Germline trimming cut 6 bases from V and 7 bases from J; bases unmatched to any gene: 12. There are 16 residues in the CDR3. Germline V gene data show CDR1 as MNHEY and CDR2 as SVGAGI.

This clonotype was seen only a few times. CDR3 nucleotide sequence: TGCGCCAGCAGCTTGATATTAGGGGGAGCCCAATACAATGAGCAGTTCTTC. Its protein is CASSLILGGAQYNEQFF. The chain is built from TRBV5-1 and TRBJ2-1, with D maybe TRBD1 (6 bases). Looked up from germline, CDR1 is SGHRS and CDR2 is YFSETQ. The CDR3 length is 17 residues. V lost 1 base and J lost 4, with 18 bases in between.

This clonotype was observed at least ten times. The rearrangement uses TRBV29-1 and TRBJ2-7, with D unresolved. The germline V gene has CDR1 SQVTM and CDR2 ANQGSEA. Trimming removed 7 bases at V and 2 bases at J, with 9 bases between. The CDR3 is made up of 11 amino acids. CDR3 amino acids: CSAGSPYEQYF. CDR3 nucleotide sequence: TGCAGCGCCGGATCCCCCTACGAGCAGTACTTC.

This chain links TRBV6-5 with TRBJ1-5; no firm D call. The CDR3 covers 12 residues. Per germline, CDR1 MNHEY and CDR2 SVGAGI. The V gene lost 6 bases and the J gene lost 5 bases, with 8 bases spanning the gap. In nucleotides, the CDR3 is TGTGCCAGCAGCAATAATGATCAGCCCCAGCATTTT. As protein: CASSNNDQPQHF.

This chain joins TRBV20-1 and TRBJ2-4; TRBD2 is a possible D gene (6 bases). Germline V lookup: CDR1 DFQATT, CDR2 SNEGSKA (reference sequence). This CDR3 region has 13 residues. Trimming pared 3 bases from V and 4 bases from J, leaving 10 bases between. The CDR3 DNA reads TGCAGTGCTAGTCCGGGAGAGAAAAACATTCAGTACTTC. This gives the protein CSASPGEKNIQYF.

In this sample, this clonotype turned up a few times. The chain employs TRBV4-1 and TRBJ1-4, with a possible D match to TRBD1 (6 bases). Trimming took 1 base from V and 7 from J, leaving 13 bases between them. The CDR3 spans 15 residues. Germline-derived CDR1 and CDR2 are MGHRA and YSYEKL. CDR3 nucleotide sequence: TGCGCCAGCAGCCAAGCAGGGGCAAAAATTGAAAAACTGTTTTTT. Translated: CASSQAGAKIEKLFF.

The V and J genes are TRBV5-5 and TRBJ1-2; D gene ambiguous. Between the trimmed V and J ends, which lost 1 base and 4 bases, there was a span of 11 bases. The CDR3 spans 14 residues. The germline CDR1 and CDR2 sequences are SGHKS and YYEKEE (reference sequence). The CDR3 coding sequence is TGTGCCAGCAGCTTGCTTGTTCAGACCTATGGCTACACCTTC. This translates into CASSLLVQTYGYTF.

The chain recombines TRBV9 with TRBJ2-3; D might be TRBD1 (6 bases). The germline CDR1 and CDR2 sequences are SGDLS and YYNGEE. Trimming shortened V by 4 bases and J by 6 bases, and 12 bases separated the two germline ends. The CDR3 sequence is 13 residues long. For the CDR3, the DNA is TGTGCCAGCAGCTTACTTGACAGGGATACGCAGTATTTT. Protein: CASSLLDRDTQYF.

This clonotype was seen just once. The chain uses TRBV20-1 and TRBJ1-1; TRBD1 might be the D (5 bases). The V gene lost 3 bases and the J gene lost 4 bases, with 9 bases spanning the gap. Looked up from germline, CDR1 is DFQATT and CDR2 is SNEGSKA (reference sequence). The CDR3 is 12 residues long. The CDR3 DNA reads TGCAGTGCTAGGAGACAGCGCACTGAAGCTTTCTTT. It yields the protein CSARRQRTEAFF.

The gene calls are TRBV4-1 and TRBJ2-3; D may be TRBD2 (6 bases). Germline V CDR1 and CDR2: MGHRA, YSYEKL. Trimming pared 1 base from V and 1 base from J, leaving 9 bases between. The CDR3 covers 15 residues. The CDR3 nucleotides read TGCGCCAGCAGCCAAGGCGGGGTCGGCACAGATACGCAGTATTTT. Amino acid sequence: CASSQGGVGTDTQYF.

This chain joins TRBV7-8 and TRBJ1-6, with D unresolved. Germline CDR1 SGHVS, CDR2 FQNEAQ. Deletions cut 2 bases from V and 4 bases from J, with 15 bases between. The CDR3 runs 17 residues. CDR3 in DNA: TGTGCCAGCAGCTTATGGTGGACCGCGGGATATAATTCACCCCTCCACTTT. Amino acid sequence: CASSLWWTAGYNSPLHF.

V gene TRBV4-2 combines with J gene TRBJ2-4, with D possibly being TRBD2 (5 bases). This CDR3 comprises 12 residues. Trimming removed 2 bases at V and 13 bases at J, with 12 bases between. Looked up from germline, CDR1 is LGHNA and CDR2 is YNFKEQ. The CDR3 DNA reads TGTGCCAGCAGCCAATACGGCTGGGAGCAGTACTTC. Protein sequence: CASSQYGWEQYF.

The rearrangement links TRBV28 to TRBJ1-1, with 8 bases lining up with TRBD1. V lost 11 bases, J lost 0 bases, and 20 bases stayed unmatched. In germline, CDR1 is MDHEN, CDR2 SYDVKM. The CDR3 length is 18 residues. CDR3 loop: CAAPRDRTHDKLNTEAFF. For the CDR3, the DNA is TGTGCCGCCCCACGGGACAGGACCCATGATAAACTGAACACTGAAGCTTTCTTT.

The chain has TRBV12-3 or TRBV12-4 and TRBJ2-3; TRBD1 aligns across 8 bases. The CDR3 runs 14 residues. Trimming took 7 bases from V and 4 from J; bases not matched to a gene: 7. CDR3 DNA: TGTGCCAGCACAGGGGGCTTACTCGCAGATACGCAGTATTTT. Its translation: CASTGGLLADTQYF.

This clonotype has only a few counts. The genes are TRBV29-1 and TRBJ1-2, with a weak D call TRBD1 (5 bases). CDR3 length: 13 residues. CDR1 and CDR2 (germline): SQVTM, ANQGSEA. Between the trimmed V and J ends, which lost 6 bases and 3 bases, there was a span of 14 bases. CDR3 DNA sequence: TGCAGCGTACACCCGGGGGGTTACTATGGCTACACCTTC. Amino acid sequence: CSVHPGGYYGYTF.

The count of this clonotype is one. J is TRBJ1-3 and V is TRBV7-2; maybe TRBD1 (6 bases). The germline V gene has CDR1 SGHTA and CDR2 FQGNSA. The V gene lost 5 bases and the J gene lost 8 bases, with 19 bases spanning the gap. CDR3 length: 15 amino acids. CDR3 residues: CASSPQGRGGHTIYF. The CDR3, as DNA: TGTGCCAGCAGCCCCCAGGGCAGGGGCGGTCACACCATATATTTT.

The rearrangement links TRBV20-1 to TRBJ2-5; D gene unclear. The germline V gene has CDR1 DFQATT and CDR2 SNEGSKA (reference sequence). V dropped 0 bases and J dropped 5 bases, with 10 bases sitting between them. This CDR3 is built from 13 residues. CDR3 sequence reads: CSARDPAFETQYF. The CDR3 DNA reads as TGCAGTGCTAGAGACCCGGCCTTCGAGACCCAGTACTTC.

As for this clonotype: One end of the junction varies from germline; a read error may be responsible. This chain uses TRBV3-1 with TRBJ2-1; 8 positions agree with TRBD2. The CDR3 totals 16 residues. CDR1 and CDR2 (germline): LGHDT, YNNKEL (reference sequence). CDR3 sequence reads: CASSHSPLLAANERFF. CDR3 DNA sequence: TGTGCCAGCAGCCATAGTCCCCTACTAGCGGCCAATGAGCGGTTCTTC.

This clonotype appeared a single time. The chain recombines TRBV19 with TRBJ2-7; no reliable D call. V lost 3 bases and J 7 bases, leaving 19 bases between the germline ends. The CDR3 has 15 residues. Germline CDR1 and CDR2: LNHDA and SQIVND (reference sequence). As DNA, the CDR3 is TGTGCCAGTAGTATCGGGCAAAAGGTCTACAATGAGCAGTACTTC. It is translated as CASSIGQKVYNEQYF.

This clonotype has more than one count but fewer than ten. The rearrangement uses TRBV28 and TRBJ1-2; D perhaps matches TRBD1 (5 bases). Germline assignment: CDR1 MDHEN and CDR2 SYDVKM. V lost 2 bases and J lost 4, with 8 bases in between. The CDR3 spans 13 residues. In DNA, the CDR3 is TGTGCCAGCAGTTTAGGGGACCTCTATGGCTACACCTTC. This gives the protein CASSLGDLYGYTF.

Notes on this clonotype: Since a much larger clone is just one base distant, this may be a read error. The chain links TRBV7-8 to TRBJ1-4; D is perhaps TRBD1 (5 bases). The CDR3 is 14 amino acids. The germline CDR1 and CDR2 sequences are SGHVS and FQNEAQ. With 5 bases removed from V and 4 bases from J, the gap between germline ends came to 11 bases. The CDR3: CASSPGGVNEKLFF. DNA for the CDR3: TGTGCCAGCAGCCCCGGGGGGGTTAATGAAAAACTGTTTTTT.

This chain uses TRBV20-1 with TRBJ2-6, with D maybe TRBD2 (6 bases). Germline CDR1 is DFQATT and CDR2 is SNEGSKA (reference sequence). The CDR3 has 16 amino acids. V was cut by 7 bases and J by 0 bases, with 16 bases left in between. The CDR3 loop reads CSGTGSPTSGANVLTF. The CDR3 bases are TGCAGTGGAACCGGGAGTCCTACCTCTGGGGCCAACGTCCTGACTTTC.